The 24 T cell receptor beta chains below come from one sample, sequenced in a study of early T cells in non-severe SARS-CoV-2 infection. From the 5' RACE reads, TCRdb called clonotypes with MiXCR, one entry per CDR3 protein. This sample has tens of thousands of distinct CDR3 sequences, with roughly 9.4% found just once. Sequencing was performed on whole blood. Receptor source: an adult who was a healthcare worker with PCR-confirmed SARS-CoV-2 infection or an uninfected control (not recorded which).

This clonotype occurred a few times. The rearrangement links TRBV9 to TRBJ2-7; the D is unclear. V was clipped by 0 bases and J by 6 bases, with 4 bases between them. Germline lookup yields CDR1 SGDLS and CDR2 YYNGEE. The CDR3 totals 11 residues. The CDR3 reads CASSVASEQYF. The CDR3 bases are TGTGCCAGCAGCGTAGCAAGCGAGCAGTACTTC.

This clonotype was counted at least ten times. V gene TRBV5-1 combines with J gene TRBJ2-5; 7 bases map to TRBD1. The germline V gene encodes CDR1 SGHRS and CDR2 YFSETQ. Unmatched junction bases numbered 11, after V lost 8 bases and J lost 1 base. The CDR3 has 15 amino acids. CDR3: CASTRQGQTQETQYF. As DNA, the CDR3 is TGCGCCAGTACAAGACAGGGACAGACCCAAGAGACCCAGTACTTC.

The chain links TRBV20-1 to TRBJ2-1; 7 bases are shared with TRBD2. The CDR3 has 15 amino acids. In germline, CDR1 is DFQATT, CDR2 SNEGSKA (reference sequence). V was clipped by 1 base and J by 2 bases; unmatched bases: 5. The CDR3 DNA reads TGCAGTGCTAGAGCCGGGACTACCCCCTACAATGAGCAGTTCTTC. It translates to CSARAGTTPYNEQFF.

The CDR3 bases are TGCGCCAGCAGCCAGGGGGCCAAAAACATTCAGTACTTC. It is translated as CASSQGAKNIQYF. The chain recombines TRBV5-1 with TRBJ2-4; a possible D gene is TRBD1 (6 bases). The CDR3 totals 13 residues. V was shortened by 4 bases and J by 1 base, with 6 bases between the two germline ends. Looked up from germline, CDR1 is SGHRS and CDR2 is YFSETQ.

This clonotype was counted many times. V is TRBV29-1 and J is TRBJ2-1; 14 nucleotides match TRBD2. Looked up from germline, CDR1 is SQVTM and CDR2 is ANQGSEA. This CDR3 is built from 15 residues. J lost 10 bases, V lost 6 bases, and 11 bases had no gene match. The CDR3 coding sequence is TGCAGCGTCGTTTCCGGGACTAGCGGGAGTGGAGAGCAGTTCTTC. Encoded protein: CSVVSGTSGSGEQFF.

A word on this clonotype: One end of the junction is discordant with germline, which a read error may explain. The chain is built from TRBV7-2 and TRBJ2-3, with D unclear. Germline V gives CDR1 SGHTA, CDR2 FQGNSA. The CDR3 runs 14 residues. CDR3 nucleotide sequence: TGTGCCTGCAGCTTGGCTCAGATAACAGATACGCAGTATTTT. This sequence encodes CACSLAQITDTQYF.

This clonotype appeared a few times. This chain joins TRBV5-5 and TRBJ1-1, with D maybe TRBD1 (5 bases). The V end was cut by 4 bases, the J end by 9 bases, with 19 bases between. The CDR3 is 14 amino acids. The germline V gene encodes CDR1 SGHKS and CDR2 YYEKEE (reference sequence). The CDR3 DNA follows: TGTGCCAGCAGCGCCCGGGACGCTCATACCCAAGCTTTCTTT. This encodes CASSARDAHTQAFF.

The chain links TRBV4-1 to TRBJ1-5; 7 bases are shared with TRBD1. The CDR3 is 16 amino acids. V lost 3 bases, J lost 3 bases, and 8 bases stayed unmatched. The V gene's germline CDR1 is MGHRA and CDR2 YSYEKL. The CDR3 bases are TGCGCCAGCAGCCACCCCGGGGGACAGACCAATCAGCCCCAGCATTTT. It yields the protein CASSHPGGQTNQPQHF.

This clonotype was counted at least ten times. The V gene is TRBV6-6, the J gene TRBJ2-1; 10 bases match TRBD2. J was trimmed by 10 bases and V by 4 bases; bases with no gene match: 7. This CDR3 is 14 amino acids long. The germline gives CDR1 MNHNY, CDR2 SVGAGI (reference sequence). The CDR3 nucleotides are TGTGCCAGCAGTTCCCAGGGGACTAGCGAAGAGCAGTTCTTC. Protein product: CASSSQGTSEEQFF.

This clonotype was observed many times. The chain combines TRBV29-1 with TRBJ1-2; 8 bases are a match to TRBD1. This CDR3 comprises 14 residues. The germline V gene encodes CDR1 SQVTM and CDR2 ANQGSEA. V lost 7 bases and J lost 4; bases outside the gene matches: 11. For the CDR3, the DNA is TGCAGCGCCACTCAGGGGGCGCAGAGCTATGGCTACACCTTC. This codes for CSATQGAQSYGYTF.

This clonotype was recorded a few times. The CDR3 DNA reads TGTGCCAGCAGGCCGACAGCTTACAATGAGCAGTTCTTC. It yields the protein CASRPTAYNEQFF. This chain links TRBV28 with TRBJ2-1, with D possibly being TRBD1 (5 bases). The V end was cut by 6 bases, the J end by 4 bases, with 10 bases between. Germline-derived CDR1 and CDR2 are MDHEN and SYDVKM. This CDR3 is built from 13 residues.

The chain combines TRBV10-1 with TRBJ2-1, with no clear D. CDR3 length: 14 amino acids. Germline CDR1 reads WNHNN; CDR2 reads SYGVQD (reference sequence). The V end lost 0 bases, the J end lost 7 bases, and 10 bases lay between the germline ends. CDR3 nucleotides: TGCGCCAGCAGTGAGTCTAACCCCTCGAATGAGCAGTTCTTC. This gives the protein CASSESNPSNEQFF.

Many counts were recorded for this clonotype. The V and J genes are TRBV4-1 and TRBJ2-1; D possibly corresponds to TRBD1 (5 bases). The CDR3 is 17 amino acids. V was cut by 0 bases and J by 4 bases, with 16 bases left in between. Per germline, CDR1 MGHRA and CDR2 YSYEKL. The CDR3 DNA follows: TGCGCCAGCAGCCAAGATCCGGCCCCCAGGGATTACAATGAGCAGTTCTTC. Translating gives CASSQDPAPRDYNEQFF.

In this sample, this clonotype turned up a few times. The J gene is TRBJ1-1, the V gene TRBV7-9; the match to TRBD1 covers 11 bases. Germline V lookup: CDR1 SEHNR, CDR2 FQNEAQ (reference sequence). The CDR3 has 17 amino acids. Trimming took 5 bases from V and 3 from J; bases not matched to a gene: 11. The CDR3 spells CASSPTGQGARYTEAFF. CDR3 nucleotide sequence: TGTGCCAGCAGCCCAACTGGACAGGGGGCGCGTTACACTGAAGCTTTCTTT.

The V and J genes are TRBV7-3 and TRBJ2-2, with a weak D call TRBD2 (6 bases). This CDR3 is 13 amino acids long. The germline V gene encodes CDR1 SGHTA and CDR2 FQGTGA. Trimming removed 5 bases at V and 6 bases at J, with 10 bases between. CDR3 residues: CASSPGLSGELFF. The CDR3 bases are TGTGCCAGCAGCCCAGGACTATCCGGGGAGCTGTTTTTT. Filled out from reference TRBV7-3 and TRBJ2-2, the complete variable domain reads GAGVSQTPSNKVTEKGKYVELRCDPISGHTALYWYRQSLGQGPEFLIYFQGTGAADDSGLPNDRFFAVRPEGSVSTLKIQRTERGDSAVYLCASSPGLSGELFFGEGSRLTVL.

This clonotype was detected ten times or more. The chain has TRBV9 and TRBJ1-2; 7 bases map to TRBD1. J gave up 4 bases and V 0 bases, and 0 bases lay outside the gene matches. The germline gives CDR1 SGDLS, CDR2 YYNGEE. The CDR3 extends over 13 amino acids. CDR3 nucleotide sequence: TGTGCCAGCAGCGTAGACAGGGGCTATGGCTACACCTTC. Residues: CASSVDRGYGYTF.

This clonotype was recorded many times. V usage is TRBV5-1 and J usage is TRBJ1-1, with 7 bases matching TRBD1. CDR1 and CDR2 from the germline V gene are SGHRS and YFSETQ. The J segment lost 4 bases and the V segment lost 5 bases, leaving 8 bases of the junction unmatched. The CDR3 spans 14 residues. The DNA for the CDR3 is TGCGCCAGCAGACCAACAGGGGATACCACTGAAGCTTTCTTT. This codes for CASRPTGDTTEAFF.

This clonotype was counted at least ten times. The rearrangement links TRBV6-1 to TRBJ2-3; perhaps D is TRBD1 or TRBD2 (6 bases each). The CDR3 consists of 16 residues. In germline, CDR1 is MNHNS, CDR2 SASEGT. The V end was cut by 8 bases, the J end by 0 bases, with 18 bases between. CDR3 DNA sequence: TGTGCCAGCCTTCGTGAAGGGGGGCCTAGCACAGATACGCAGTATTTT. It is translated as CASLREGGPSTDTQYF.

This clonotype has only a few counts. The chain is built from TRBV28 and TRBJ1-5; no clear D. V lost 4 bases to trimming and J lost 4 bases, with 5 bases between them. The length of the CDR3 is 12 residues. The germline V gene has CDR1 MDHEN and CDR2 SYDVKM. CDR3 coding DNA: TGTGCCAGCAGTTCGAGGAATCAGCCCCAGCATTTT. It translates to CASSSRNQPQHF.

This clonotype occurred a few times. This chain uses TRBV6-5 with TRBJ1-1, with no clear D. The germline V gene has CDR1 MNHEY and CDR2 SVGAGI. Between the trimmed V and J ends, which lost 4 bases and 11 bases, there was a span of 14 bases. The CDR3 length is 12 residues. This CDR3 reads CASSSLYLGAFF. The CDR3 DNA reads as TGTGCCAGCAGTTCACTATACCTTGGGGCTTTCTTT.

This clonotype has ten or more counts. This rearrangement joins TRBV5-4 to TRBJ2-3, with D unresolved. V was pared by 0 bases and J by 0 bases, with 5 bases between. This CDR3 has 14 residues. The germline V gene has CDR1 SGHNT and CDR2 YYREEE (reference sequence). The CDR3 here is CASSLGGSTDTQYF. The CDR3 DNA sequence: TGTGCCAGCAGCTTGGGTGGCAGCACAGATACGCAGTATTTT.

This clonotype was seen repeatedly, ten times or more. The chain has TRBV7-2 and TRBJ2-1; 9 bases match TRBD2. V shed 0 bases and J 7 bases; nucleotides not matched to a gene: 4. Per the germline V gene, CDR1 is SGHTA and CDR2 is FQGNSA. CDR3 size: 15 residues. CDR3 in DNA: TGTGCCAGCAGCTTAGCAAGCGGGAGGTTGAATGAGCAGTTCTTC. It codes for CASSLASGRLNEQFF.

The sample holds a few counts of this clonotype. The rearrangement uses TRBV20-1 and TRBJ2-1, with 9 bases aligning to TRBD2. Germline V gene data show CDR1 as DFQATT and CDR2 as SNEGSKA (reference sequence). The CDR3 extends over 19 amino acids. With 3 bases clipped from V and 0 bases from J, the junction kept 15 bases outside the gene matches. The CDR3 sequence: CSARPASGAFRSSYNEQFF. The CDR3 DNA is TGCAGTGCTAGGCCCGCTAGCGGGGCGTTCCGAAGCTCCTACAATGAGCAGTTCTTC.

V usage is TRBV28 and J usage is TRBJ2-1, with D perhaps matching TRBD2 (6 bases). This CDR3 is 15 amino acids long. V lost 2 bases, J lost 2 bases, and 10 bases lay in between. Per the germline V gene, CDR1 is MDHEN and CDR2 is SYDVKM. CDR3 protein: CASSLGGMAYNEQFF. The DNA for the CDR3 is TGTGCCAGCAGTTTAGGAGGGATGGCCTACAATGAGCAGTTCTTC.